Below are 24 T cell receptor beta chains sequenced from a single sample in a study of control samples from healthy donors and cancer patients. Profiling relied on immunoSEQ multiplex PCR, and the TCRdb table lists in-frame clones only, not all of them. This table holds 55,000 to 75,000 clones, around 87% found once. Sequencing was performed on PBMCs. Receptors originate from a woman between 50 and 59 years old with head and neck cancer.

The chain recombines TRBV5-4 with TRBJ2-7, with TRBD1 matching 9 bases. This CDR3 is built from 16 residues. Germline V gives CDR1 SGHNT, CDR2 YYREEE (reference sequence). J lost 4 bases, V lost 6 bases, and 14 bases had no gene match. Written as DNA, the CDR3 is TGTGCCAGCAACAACAAAGGACAGGGGCTAGTTTACGAGCAGTACTTC. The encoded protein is CASNNKGQGLVYEQYF.

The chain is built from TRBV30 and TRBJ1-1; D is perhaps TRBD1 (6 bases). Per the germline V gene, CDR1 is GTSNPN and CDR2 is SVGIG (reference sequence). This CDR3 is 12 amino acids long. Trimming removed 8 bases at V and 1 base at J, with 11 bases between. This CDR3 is CAGGGQNTEAFF. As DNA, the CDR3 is TGTGCCGGAGGGGGGCAGAACACTGAAGCTTTCTTT. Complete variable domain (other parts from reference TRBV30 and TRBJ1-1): SQTIHQWPATLVQPVGSPLSLECTVEGTSNPNLYWYRQAAGRGLQLLFYSVGIGQISSEVPQNLSASRPQDRQFILSSKKLLLSDSGFYLCAGGGQNTEAFFGQGTRLTVV.

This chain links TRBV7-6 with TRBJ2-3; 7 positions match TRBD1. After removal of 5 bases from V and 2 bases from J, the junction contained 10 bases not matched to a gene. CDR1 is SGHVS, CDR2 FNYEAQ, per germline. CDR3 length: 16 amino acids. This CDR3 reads CASSTGVGGDTDTQYF. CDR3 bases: TGTGCCAGCAGCACAGGGGTTGGTGGGGACACAGATACGCAGTATTTT.

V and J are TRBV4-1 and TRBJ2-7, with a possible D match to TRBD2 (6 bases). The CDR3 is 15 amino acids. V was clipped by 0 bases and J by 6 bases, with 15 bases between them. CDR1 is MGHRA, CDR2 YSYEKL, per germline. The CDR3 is CASSQDLRLGIEQYF. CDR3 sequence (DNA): TGCGCCAGCAGCCAAGATCTCCGACTAGGGATCGAGCAGTACTTC.

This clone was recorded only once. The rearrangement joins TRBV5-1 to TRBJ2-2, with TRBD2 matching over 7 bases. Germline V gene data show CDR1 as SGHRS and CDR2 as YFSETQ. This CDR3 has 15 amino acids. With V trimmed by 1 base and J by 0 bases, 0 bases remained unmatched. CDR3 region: CASSLSGANTGELFF. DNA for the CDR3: TGCGCCAGCAGCTTGAGCGGGGCGAACACCGGGGAGCTGTTTTTT.

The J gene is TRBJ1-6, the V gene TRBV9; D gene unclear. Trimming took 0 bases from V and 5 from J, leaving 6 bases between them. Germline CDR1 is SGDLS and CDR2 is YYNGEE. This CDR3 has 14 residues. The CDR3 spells CASSVAGNNSPLHF. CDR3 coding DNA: TGTGCCAGCAGCGTAGCTGGGAATAATTCACCCCTCCACTTT.

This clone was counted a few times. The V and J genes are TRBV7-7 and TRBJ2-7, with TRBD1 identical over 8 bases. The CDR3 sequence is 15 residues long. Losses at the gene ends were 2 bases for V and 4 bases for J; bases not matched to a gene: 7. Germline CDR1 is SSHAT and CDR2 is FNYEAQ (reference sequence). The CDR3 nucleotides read TGTGCCAGCAGCTTACTCCAGGGGGCGGATTACGAGCAGTACTTC. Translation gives CASSLLQGADYEQYF.

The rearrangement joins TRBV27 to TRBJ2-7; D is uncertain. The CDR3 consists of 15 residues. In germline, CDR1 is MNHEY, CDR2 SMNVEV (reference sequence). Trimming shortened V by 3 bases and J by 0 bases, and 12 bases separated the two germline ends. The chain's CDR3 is CASSLGPLSSYEQYF. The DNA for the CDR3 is TGTGCCAGCAGTTTGGGTCCTCTCAGCTCCTACGAGCAGTACTTC.

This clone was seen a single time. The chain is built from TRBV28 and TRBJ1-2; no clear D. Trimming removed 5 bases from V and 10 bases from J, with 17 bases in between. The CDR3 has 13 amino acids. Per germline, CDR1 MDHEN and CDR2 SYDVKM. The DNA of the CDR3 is TGTGCCAGCAGTCCCGCGGCCACTATGTCCTACACCTTC. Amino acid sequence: CASSPAATMSYTF.

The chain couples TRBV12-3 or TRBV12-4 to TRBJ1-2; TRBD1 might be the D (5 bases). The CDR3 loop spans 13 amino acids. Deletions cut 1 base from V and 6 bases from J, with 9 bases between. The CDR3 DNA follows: TGTGCCAGCAGTTTAGTGGGGGGGGATGGCTACACCTTC. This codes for CASSLVGGDGYTF.

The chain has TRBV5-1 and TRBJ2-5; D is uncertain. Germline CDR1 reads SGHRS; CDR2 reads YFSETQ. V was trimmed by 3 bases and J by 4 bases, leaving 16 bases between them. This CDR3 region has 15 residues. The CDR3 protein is CASSSQGKRGETQYF. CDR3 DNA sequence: TGCGCCAGCAGCTCCCAAGGAAAGCGTGGAGAGACCCAGTACTTC.

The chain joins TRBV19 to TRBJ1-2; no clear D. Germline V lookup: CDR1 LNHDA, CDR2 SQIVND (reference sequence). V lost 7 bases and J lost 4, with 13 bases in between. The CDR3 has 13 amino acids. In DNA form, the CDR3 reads TGTGCCAGTACCCAGAAGGGTCCCTATGGCTACACCTTC. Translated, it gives CASTQKGPYGYTF.

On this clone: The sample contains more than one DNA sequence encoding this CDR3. The CDR3 nucleotides read TGTGCCAGCAGCTTAGGGAAAGGCACTGAAGCTTTCTTT. This gives the protein CASSLGKGTEAFF. The chain links TRBV7-9 to TRBJ1-1; D remains unclear. V lost 1 base and J lost 4, with 7 bases in between. In germline, CDR1 is SEHNR, CDR2 FQNEAQ (reference sequence). The CDR3 loop spans 13 amino acids. Full variable domain (rest looked up from reference TRBV7-9 and TRBJ1-1): DTGVSQNPRHKITKRGQNVTFRCDPISEHNRLYWYRQTLGQGPEFLTYFQNEAQLEKSRLLSDRFSAERPKGSFSTLEIQRTEQGDSAMYLCASSLGKGTEAFFGQGTRLTVV.

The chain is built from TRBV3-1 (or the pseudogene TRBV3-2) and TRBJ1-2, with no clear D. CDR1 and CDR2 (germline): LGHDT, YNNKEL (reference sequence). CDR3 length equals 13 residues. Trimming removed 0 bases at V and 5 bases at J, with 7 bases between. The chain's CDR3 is CASSQDTDYGYTF. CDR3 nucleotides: TGTGCCAGCAGCCAAGATACGGATTATGGCTACACCTTC.

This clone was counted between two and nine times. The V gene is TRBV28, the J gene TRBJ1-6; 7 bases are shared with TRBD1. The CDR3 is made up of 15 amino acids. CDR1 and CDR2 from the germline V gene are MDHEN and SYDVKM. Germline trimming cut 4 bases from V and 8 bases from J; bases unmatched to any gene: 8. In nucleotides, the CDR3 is TGTGCCAGCAGTTCCCAGACAGGGAGGTATTCACCCCTCCACTTT. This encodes CASSSQTGRYSPLHF.

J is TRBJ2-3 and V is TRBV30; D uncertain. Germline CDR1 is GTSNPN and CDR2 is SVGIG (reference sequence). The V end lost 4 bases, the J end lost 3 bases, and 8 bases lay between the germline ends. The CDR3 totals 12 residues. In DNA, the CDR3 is TGTGCCTGGAATAGGGCAACAGATACGCAGTATTTT. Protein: CAWNRATDTQYF.

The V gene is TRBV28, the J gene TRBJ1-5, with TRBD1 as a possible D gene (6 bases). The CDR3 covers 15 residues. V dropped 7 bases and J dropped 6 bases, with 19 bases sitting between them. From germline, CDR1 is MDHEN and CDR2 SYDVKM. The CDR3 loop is CASTRTGSGGQPQHF. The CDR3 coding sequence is TGTGCCAGCACCAGAACAGGGTCGGGCGGTCAGCCCCAGCATTTT.

For the CDR3, the DNA is TGCGCCAGCAGCTTGACTAGCGGGGCAGGGGAGACCCAGTACTTC. Protein product: CASSLTSGAGETQYF. V gene TRBV5-1 combines with J gene TRBJ2-5; TRBD2 agrees at 10 bases. The CDR3 loop spans 15 amino acids. The V gene end was trimmed by 1 base and the J gene end by 5 bases; junction bases not matched to a gene: 5. In germline, CDR1 is SGHRS, CDR2 YFSETQ.

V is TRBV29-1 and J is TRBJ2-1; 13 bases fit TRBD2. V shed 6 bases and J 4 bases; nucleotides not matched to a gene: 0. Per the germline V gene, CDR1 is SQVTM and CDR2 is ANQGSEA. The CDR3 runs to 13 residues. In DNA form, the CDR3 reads TGCAGCGTGGGACTAGCGGGGTACAATGAGCAGTTCTTC. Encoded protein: CSVGLAGYNEQFF.

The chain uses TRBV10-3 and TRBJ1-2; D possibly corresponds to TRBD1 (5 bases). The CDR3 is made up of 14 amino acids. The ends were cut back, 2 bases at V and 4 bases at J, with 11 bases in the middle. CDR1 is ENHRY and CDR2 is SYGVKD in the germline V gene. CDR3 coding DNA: TGTGCCATCAGTGAGGGGCCGCAGGGCTATGGCTACACCTTC. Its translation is CAISEGPQGYGYTF.

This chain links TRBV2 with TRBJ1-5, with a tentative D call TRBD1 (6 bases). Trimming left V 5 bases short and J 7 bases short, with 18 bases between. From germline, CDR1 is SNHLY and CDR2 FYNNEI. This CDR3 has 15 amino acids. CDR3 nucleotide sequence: TGTGCCAGCAGTCCCTCCTCAGGGGTGGGCCAGCCCCAGCATTTT. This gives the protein CASSPSSGVGQPQHF.

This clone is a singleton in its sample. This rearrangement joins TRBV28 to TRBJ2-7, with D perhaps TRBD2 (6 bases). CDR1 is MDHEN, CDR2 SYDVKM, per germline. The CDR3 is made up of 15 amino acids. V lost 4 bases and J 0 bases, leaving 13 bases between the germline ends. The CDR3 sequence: CASSSPGLHSYEQYF. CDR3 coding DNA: TGTGCCAGCAGTTCACCGGGACTGCACTCCTACGAGCAGTACTTC.

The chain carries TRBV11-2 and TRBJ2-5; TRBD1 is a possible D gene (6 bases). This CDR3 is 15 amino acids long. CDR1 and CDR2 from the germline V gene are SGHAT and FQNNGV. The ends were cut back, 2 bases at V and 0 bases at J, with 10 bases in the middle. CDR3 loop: CASSLRQGYQETQYF. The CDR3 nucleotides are TGTGCCAGCAGCTTAAGGCAGGGGTACCAAGAGACCCAGTACTTC.

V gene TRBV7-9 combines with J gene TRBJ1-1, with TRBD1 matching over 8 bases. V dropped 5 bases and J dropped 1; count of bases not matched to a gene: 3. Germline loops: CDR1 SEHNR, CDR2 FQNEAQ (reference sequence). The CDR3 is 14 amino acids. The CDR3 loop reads CASSPTGGNTEAFF. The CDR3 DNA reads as TGTGCCAGCAGCCCCACAGGGGGGAACACTGAAGCTTTCTTT.